Each of the 4 T cell receptor beta chains below was sequenced from the same sample in a study of graft-versus-host responses after intestinal transplantation (dated by TCRdb to 2020 to 2022). The library came from the immunoSEQ multiplex PCR assay. The table comes from immuneACCESS by way of TCRdb, which keeps in-frame sequences with V and J called. Part of the clones is missing from these tables; in studies checked, under half for an unresolved V gene and the rest for unknown reasons. Here the sample has 13,000 to 15,000 clones; approximately 38% occur a single time. The ten largest clones add up to about 15% of the sample. The sample's time point label, in plain terms: cells obtained before transplantation from donor or recipient. In mixed lymphocyte reactions, approximately 200,000 CFSE-labeled pre-transplant responders were plated with approximately 200,000 irradiated violet-dye-labeled stimulators and cultured for less than seven days.

This specimen consisted of alloreactive CD8+ T cells from a mixed lymphocyte reaction culture, obtained before intestinal transplant. Interpreted using the paper, the cell subset or site label stands for: CFSE-low proliferating T cells sorted from approximately 6-day pre-transplant mixed lymphocyte reaction (GvH or HvG direction). The receptors were sampled from a human patient who received an intestinal transplant.

The chain recombines TRBV15 with TRBJ1-1; D not resolved. CDR1 and CDR2 (germline): LNHNV, YYDKDF (reference sequence). CDR3 length: 14 residues. The CDR3 region has the DNA TGTGCTTGTCAGGAAAACCCAATGAACACTGAAGCTTTCTTT. It translates to CACQENPMNTEAFF.

The chain employs TRBV7-9 and TRBJ1-2; TRBD1 matches 8 bases. The CDR3 spans 13 residues. The trim removed 5 bases at V and 5 bases at J, leaving 4 bases unmatched. CDR1 is SEHNR and CDR2 is FQNEAQ in the germline V gene (reference sequence). DNA for the CDR3: TGTGCCAGCAGCGACAGGGGATCTTATGGCTACACCTTC. Translating gives CASSDRGSYGYTF.

The rearrangement joins TRBV10-3 to TRBJ2-7; D may be TRBD1 (5 bases). V lost 2 bases, J lost 4 bases, and 12 bases lay in between. CDR3 length equals 14 residues. Germline CDR1 is ENHRY and CDR2 is SYGVKD. The DNA for the CDR3 is TGTGCCATCAGTGAGGTAGGGGCGATATACGAGCAGTACTTC. This codes for CAISEVGAIYEQYF.

This clone occurred a few times. The rearrangement links TRBV2 to TRBJ2-3; D gene unclear. Germline V gene lookup returns CDR1 SNHLY and CDR2 FYNNEI. This CDR3 comprises 16 residues. The V end lost 2 bases, the J end lost 6 bases, and 18 bases lay between the germline ends. Written as DNA, the CDR3 is TGTGCCAGCAGTGAATGGCTAGACCAAGTCACGGATACGCAGTATTTT. Translating it yields CASSEWLDQVTDTQYF.